The entry below gives a single T cell receptor (beta chain) sequence along with its context. This clonotype was recorded at least ten times. There is no known antigen for this receptor. Nothing much larger sits one base from this clone, and base qualities are not available. These data are taken from a study of CD8+CD57+ T cells in acquired aplastic anemia (dated by TCRdb to 2017 to 2018). General notes on the study: A mean of approximately 3 ug of DNA, ranging from roughly 0.19 to 27.4 ug, was extracted from sorted CD4+ and CD8+ cells. CD8+CD57+ expansion was defined as frequency above the mean frequency observed in healthy subjects. The investigation overall reported the following: Twenty-nine CD8+ CDR3 sequences were shared between patients and controls but appeared highly expressed in patients and within their immunodominant clones. No significant difference in CD8+ Simpson's diversity was found between patients and healthy controls (P=0.060).

V is cut by 5 bases and J by 5 bases, and the space between the germline ends is 10 bases. Per the germline V gene (reference sequence), LNHDA is the CDR1 and SQIVND is the CDR2. From cysteine to phenylalanine, the CDR3 is 13 amino acids long. The kept DNA is CDR3 alone, 39 bases in frame from the first base. Genomic DNA served as template for TCR beta VDJ combination and CDR3 sequence profiling. An Illumina HiSeq 2000 was used for TCR repertoire sequencing. The published analysis was carried out like this. Repertoire assessment relied on Simpson's diversity index, CDR3 size and DJ length profiles, and TRBV/TRBJ rearrangement plots. The immunodominant clone was defined as the most abundant DNA sequence in deep sequencing data. CDR3 amino acid sequences were checked for sharing between subjects and were compared against published repertoires and the VDJdb database. Starting from the raw public reads, TCRdb applied fastp trimming at Q25, assembled clones with MiXCR and retained in-frame beta chains. When rows share a CDR3 protein, they turn into one entry using the most common DNA and genes. The V and J calls follow TCRdb's processing rather than the paper's. This sample comprises 400,000 to 600,000 distinct CDR3 sequences, about a third of them detected only once. The ten largest clones take up 0.8% to 0.85% of the sample.

The patients picked for sequencing were ones in whom flow cytometry had shown an expansion of CD8+CD57+ cells. Every patient had severe acquired aplastic anemia, diagnosed using the International Study of Aplastic Anemia and Agranulocytosis and Camitta criteria. At the time blood was sampled, none of the patients had received any therapy. TCR repertoires of sorted CD4+ and CD8+ blood T cells from severe aplastic anemia patients and healthy subjects were deep-sequenced in the study. Patients were enrolled under clinicaltrials.gov protocols 00001620, 01623167, 00001397, 00071045, 00081523 and 00961064 in the USA. Ficoll-Paque density gradient centrifugation was used to isolate peripheral blood mononuclear cells. Before DNA extraction, CD4+ and CD8+ T cells were sorted with FACS or magnetic beads.

This TCR derives from a human donor with aplastic anemia. The sample consisted of sorted CD4+, CD8+, or CD8+CD57+ T cells (not recorded which) from PBMCs. The sequence links TRBV19 to TRBJ1-5, with the D gene not confidently named. The CDR3 region reads CASSWGFDQPQHF. At the DNA level, the sequence is TGTGCCAGTAGTTGGGGTTTCGATCAGCCCCAGCATTTT.